This is a list of T cell receptor beta chains from one sample in a study of cytomegalovirus exposure and HLA in healthy donors. Libraries were prepared by immunoSEQ multiplex PCR; TCRdb keeps only in-frame clonotypes and omits some of them. The data show roughly 300,000 clones, more than 80% seen once. The sample comprised PBMCs. These receptor sequences come from a man in his forties or fifties in good health and CMV-seropositive. Each CDR3 is given with its conserved first and last residue. The D gene is left open where the match is weak. Part of the rows lack a size; the others show once, few, many or a class for expanded clones.

TRBJ2-3 | TRBV5-4 | - | TRBD2 | TGTGCCAGCAGCTTGATCACAGCGGGACCAAACACAGATACGCAGTATTTT | CASSLITAGPNTDTQYF
TRBJ1-1 | TRBV28 | - | TRBD1 | TGTGCCAGCAGTCCCCGACAGGGATCGAACACTGAAGCTTTCTTT | CASSPRQGSNTEAFF
TRBJ1-5 | TRBV7-6 | - | - | TGTGCCAGCAGCCCAACGTGGGGGCGGAATCAGCCCCAGCATTTT | CASSPTWGRNQPQHF
TRBJ2-7 | TRBV13 | - | - | TGTGCCAGCAGCTTGTTCGGGAACTACGAGCAGTACTTC | CASSLFGNYEQYF
TRBJ2-7 | TRBV5-5 | - | TRBD2 | TGTGCCAGCAGCCTGTCGCGGGCTAGCGGGTCCTACGAGCAGTACTTC | CASSLSRASGSYEQYF
TRBJ1-5 | TRBV28 | once | - | TGTGCCAGCAGTTTATTACAGGGTCCTAGCAATCAGCCCCAGCATTTT | CASSLLQGPSNQPQHF
TRBJ1-4 | TRBV5-5 | - | TRBD1 | TGTGCCAGCAGCTTGGGGGACAGGGGCCGACTCGAAAAACTGTTTTTT | CASSLGDRGRLEKLFF
TRBJ2-7 | TRBV5-6 | - | TRBD2 | TGTGCCAGCAGCTTGGATTGGCGGGGGTACGAGCAGTACTTC | CASSLDWRGYEQYF
TRBJ2-5 | TRBV19 | - | TRBD1 | TGTGCCAGTAGTACGGGACAGCAAGAGACCCAGTACTTC | CASSTGQQETQYF
TRBJ2-2 | TRBV6-1 | - | TRBD1 | TGTGCCAGCAGTGTGGGGCCCTGGGACAGGGCTATCGGGGAGCTGTTTTTT | CASSVGPWDRAIGELFF
TRBJ2-1 | TRBV7-3 | - | - | TGTGCCAGCAGTTCCACAGGGCGCCCCTACAATGAGCAGTTCTTC | CASSSTGRPYNEQFF
TRBJ2-1 | TRBV5-4 | - | TRBD1 | TGTGCCAGCAGCTTCACCGGACAGGCCTTCTTC | CASSFTGQAFF
TRBJ2-3 | TRBV7-9 | - | TRBD2 | TGTGCCAGCAGCCTGACTAGCGGGAGTGTATATTTT | CASSLTSGSVYF
TRBJ2-3 | TRBV21-1 | - | - | TGTGCCAGCAGCAAAGGTCCCAGGGCGCGGGAGGGCACAGATACGCAGTATTTT | CASSKGPRAREGTDTQYF
TRBJ1-1 | TRBV13 | - | TRBD1 | TGTGCCAGCAGCCTTAGGATGGGACAGGGGTTTCTGAACACTGAAGCTTTCTTT | CASSLRMGQGFLNTEAFF
TRBJ2-7 | TRBV7-9 | - | TRBD2 | TGTGCCAGCAGCTCTAGCGGGAGCTCCTACGAGCAGTACTTC | CASSSSGSSYEQYF
TRBJ1-2 | TRBV19 | once | TRBD1 | TGTGCCAGTAGTCCACGGACAGGGTATGGCTACACCTTC | CASSPRTGYGYTF
TRBJ1-1 | TRBV7-9 | - | - | TGTTCCAGCAGCCACCCGGGCACTGAAGCTTTCTTT | CSSSHPGTEAFF
TRBJ2-1 | TRBV7-9 | - | - | TGTGCCAGCAGCTTAGGTGGTTCGCCCGGGCAGTTCTTC | CASSLGGSPGQFF
TRBJ2-5 | TRBV5-1 | - | - | TGCGCCAGCAGCTTGGAATTAGCTATAGAGACCCAGTACTTC | CASSLELAIETQYF
TRBJ1-4 | TRBV6-6 | - | TRBD1 | TGTGCCAGCAATGACAGGGTGGGAGGTGAAAAACTGTTTTTT | CASNDRVGGEKLFF
TRBJ2-5 | TRBV7-9 | - | - | TGTGCCAGCAGCTTATTGAGCGAGACCCAGTACTTC | CASSLLSETQYF
TRBJ1-5 | TRBV2 | - | - | TGTGCCAGCAGAGCTGACATTTCGGCCCCATGGCCCCAGCATTTT | CASRADISAPWPQHF
TRBJ2-3 | TRBV25-1 | - | - | TGTGCCAGCAGTGAGGTCGCGGATACGCAGTATTTT | CASSEVADTQYF
TRBJ2-3 | TRBV5-5 | - | TRBD2 | TGTGCCAGCAGCGCTAGCGGGAGGGCCGTAGATACGCAGTATTTT | CASSASGRAVDTQYF
TRBJ1-1 | TRBV28 | - | TRBD1 | TGTGCCAGCGCCTATCTTGGGACAGGCACTGAAGCTTTCTTT | CASAYLGTGTEAFF
TRBJ2-2 | TRBV7-9 | - | - | TGTGCCAGCAGGGTACGGACTAATTGGGACGAGGAGCTGTTTTTT | CASRVRTNWDEELFF
TRBJ1-1 | TRBV5-1 | once | - | TGCGCCAGCAGCGGTAACAGGGAGGGCGGCACTGAAGCTTTCTTT | CASSGNREGGTEAFF
TRBJ2-7 | TRBV7-2 | - | TRBD1 | TGTGCCAGCAGGGGGGGGACAGGGGGCTTCGAGCAGTACTTC | CASRGGTGGFEQYF
TRBJ2-5 | TRBV5-4 | - | TRBD1 | TGTGCCAGCAGCTCCAAGACACAGGGGGCCGGCGAGACCCAGTACTTC | CASSSKTQGAGETQYF
TRBJ2-1 | TRBV27 | - | TRBD1 | TGTGCCAGCAGTTCCCGGGACAGCTCCTACAATGAGCAGTTCTTC | CASSSRDSSYNEQFF
TRBJ2-7 | TRBV5-6 | - | TRBD1 | TGTGCCAGCAGCTCCCGGGACAGGGGGTACGAGCAGTACTTC | CASSSRDRGYEQYF
TRBJ1-1 | TRBV30 | - | - | TGTGCCTGGACCGTACAGGGAAACACTGAAGCTTTCTTT | CAWTVQGNTEAFF
TRBJ1-1 | TRBV7-9 | - | - | TGTGCCAGCAGCTTGAAAGGGGACACTGAAGCTTTCTTT | CASSLKGDTEAFF
TRBJ2-7 | TRBV5-4 | few | TRBD1 | TGTGCCAGCAGCACCGGGACAGGGGGCTACGAGCAGTACTTC | CASSTGTGGYEQYF
TRBJ2-7 | TRBV9 | - | TRBD1 | TGTGCCAGCAGTTACCGGACAGGGGGCGACGAGCAGTACTTC | CASSYRTGGDEQYF
TRBJ2-4 | TRBV2 | - | TRBD1 | TGTGCCAGCAAATTACAGGGGGCAGGTGGCATTCAGTACTTC | CASKLQGAGGIQYF
TRBJ2-3 | TRBV4-2 | - | TRBD2 | TGTGCCAGCAGCCAAGATTCGCTAGCGGGATCAGATACGCAGTATTTT | CASSQDSLAGSDTQYF
TRBJ2-2 | TRBV14 | - | - | TGTGCCAGCAGCCCGGACTATGTCCACACCGGGGAGCTGTTTTTT | CASSPDYVHTGELFF
TRBJ2-1 | TRBV7-9 | - | - | TGTGCCAGCAGCGGGTGGCTGGGAGGTAATGAGCAGTTCTTC | CASSGWLGGNEQFF
TRBJ2-2 | TRBV9 | - | - | TGTGCCAGCAGCCCCCCGCCGGAGGCGAACACCGGGGAGCTGTTTTTT | CASSPPPEANTGELFF
TRBJ2-5 | TRBV15 | - | - | TGTGCCACCAGCAGAGATTCCCGACAGGCCCGGCAAGAGACCCAGTACTTC | CATSRDSRQARQETQYF
TRBJ2-1 | TRBV7-2 | - | TRBD2 | TGTGCCAGCAGCCTCGGACTAGCCTACTCCTACAATGAGCAGTTCTTC | CASSLGLAYSYNEQFF
TRBJ2-7 | TRBV19 | - | TRBD1 | TGTGCCAGTAGTGTAGGGACAGGGGTTTCCTACGAGCAGTACTTC | CASSVGTGVSYEQYF
TRBJ2-7 | TRBV27 | - | - | TGTGCCAGCAGTTTATACGGGAGCCTTTCATACGAGCAGTACTTC | CASSLYGSLSYEQYF
TRBJ2-1 | TRBV5-6 | - | - | TGTGCCAGCAGCCTACAGACGGCCTACAATGAGCAGTTCTTC | CASSLQTAYNEQFF
TRBJ1-1 | TRBV9 | - | - | TGTGCCAGCAGCGCCGGGATGGGGATAACTGAAGCTTTCTTT | CASSAGMGITEAFF
TRBJ1-1 | TRBV14 | - | - | TGTGCCAGCAGCCGGTTTGCGGGGGGGACTGAAGCTTTCTTT | CASSRFAGGTEAFF
TRBJ1-1 | TRBV19 | - | TRBD1 | TGTGCCAGTAGTTCGGACAGGGGGACTGAAGCTTTCTTT | CASSSDRGTEAFF
TRBJ2-3 | TRBV6-5 | - | - | TGTGCCAGCAGTTACGGGGCCGGCGAAAATACGCAGTATTTT | CASSYGAGENTQYF
TRBJ1-1 | TRBV19 | few | TRBD1 | TGTGCCAGTAGTCTGCGGACAGGGGGGGACACTGAAGCTTTCTTT | CASSLRTGGDTEAFF
TRBJ1-1 | TRBV27 | - | TRBD1 | TGTGCCAGCAGTTTGGGAGGACAGGGGAGGGATGAAGCTTTCTTT | CASSLGGQGRDEAFF
TRBJ2-7 | TRBV19 | few | TRBD1 | TGTGCCAGTAGTCGCGGGGGACAGGGTCTAACCTACGAGCAGTACTTC | CASSRGGQGLTYEQYF
TRBJ2-3 | TRBV6-1 | - | TRBD1 | TGTGCCAGCAGGGACAGGGGGCGAGCAGATACGCAGTATTTT | CASRDRGRADTQYF